This T cell receptor beta chain was identified during a study of blood T cell repertoires in COVID-19. CDR1 SEHNR and CDR2 FQNEAQ come from the germline V gene (reference sequence). J gave up 4 bases and V 7 bases, and 5 bases lay outside the gene matches. This CDR3 region has 13 residues. This clone has more than one count but fewer than ten. Assay used: immunoSEQ multiplex PCR; TCRdb lists only in-frame clones, some missing. The sample holds over 85,000 clones, around 87% seen once. This sequence was found in a woman in her forties or fifties with COVID-19, enrolled during active disease. The specimen was peripheral blood. The chain couples TRBV7-9 to TRBJ2-7, with 9 bases aligning to TRBD1. CDR3 sequence: CASIRQGEYEQYF. DNA of the CDR3: TGTGCCAGCATTCGACAGGGGGAGTACGAGCAGTACTTC.